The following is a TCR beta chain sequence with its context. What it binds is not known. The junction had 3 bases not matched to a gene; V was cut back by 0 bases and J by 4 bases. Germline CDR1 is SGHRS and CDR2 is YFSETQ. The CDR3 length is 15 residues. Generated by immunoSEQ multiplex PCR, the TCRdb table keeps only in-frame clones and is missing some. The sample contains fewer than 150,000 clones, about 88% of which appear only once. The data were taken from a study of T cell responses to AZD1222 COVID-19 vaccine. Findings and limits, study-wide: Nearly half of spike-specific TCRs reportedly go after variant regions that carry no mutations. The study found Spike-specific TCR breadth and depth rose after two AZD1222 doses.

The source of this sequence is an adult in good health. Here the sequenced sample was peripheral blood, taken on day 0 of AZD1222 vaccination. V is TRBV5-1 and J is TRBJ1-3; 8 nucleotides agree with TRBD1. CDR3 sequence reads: CASSLEGTGGNTIYF. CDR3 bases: TGCGCCAGCAGCTTGGAGGGGACAGGAGGAAACACCATATATTTT. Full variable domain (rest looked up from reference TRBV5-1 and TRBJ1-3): KAGVTQTPRYLIKTRGQQVTLSCSPISGHRSVSWYQQTPGQGLQFLFEYFSETQRNKGNFPGRFSGRQFSNSRSEMNVSTLELGDSALYLCASSLEGTGGNTIYFGEGSWLTVV.